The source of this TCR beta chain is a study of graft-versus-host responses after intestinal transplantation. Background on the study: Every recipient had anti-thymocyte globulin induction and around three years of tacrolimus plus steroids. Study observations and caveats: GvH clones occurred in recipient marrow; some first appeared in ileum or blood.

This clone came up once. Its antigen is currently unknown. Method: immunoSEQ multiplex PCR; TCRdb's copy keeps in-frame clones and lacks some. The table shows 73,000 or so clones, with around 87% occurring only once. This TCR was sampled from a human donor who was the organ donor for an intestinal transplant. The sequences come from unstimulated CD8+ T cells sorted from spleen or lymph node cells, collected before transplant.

Written as DNA, the CDR3 is TGTGCCAGCACTACCGGGGGACAGGGTTTTCAGCCCCAGCATTTT. This translates into CASTTGGQGFQPQHF. The rearrangement links TRBV2 to TRBJ1-5; 9 nucleotides align to TRBD1. With 7 bases clipped from V and 6 bases from J, the junction kept 10 bases outside the gene matches. CDR3 length: 15 residues. The V gene's germline CDR1 is SNHLY and CDR2 FYNNEI.